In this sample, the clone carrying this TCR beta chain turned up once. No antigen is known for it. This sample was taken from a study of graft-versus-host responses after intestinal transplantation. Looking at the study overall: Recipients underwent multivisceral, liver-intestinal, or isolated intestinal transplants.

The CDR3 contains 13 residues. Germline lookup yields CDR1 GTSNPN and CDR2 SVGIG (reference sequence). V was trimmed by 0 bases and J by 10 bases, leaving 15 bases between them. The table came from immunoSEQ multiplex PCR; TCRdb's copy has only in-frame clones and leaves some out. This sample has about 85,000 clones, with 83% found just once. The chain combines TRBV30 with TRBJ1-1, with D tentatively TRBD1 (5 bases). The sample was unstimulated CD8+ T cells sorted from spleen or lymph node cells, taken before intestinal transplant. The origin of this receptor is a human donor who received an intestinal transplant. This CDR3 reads CAWSVPGPRGAFF. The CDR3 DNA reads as TGTGCCTGGAGTGTACCAGGACCTAGGGGAGCTTTCTTT. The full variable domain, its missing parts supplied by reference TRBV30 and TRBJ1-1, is SQTIHQWPATLVQPVGSPLSLECTVEGTSNPNLYWYRQAAGRGLQLLFYSVGIGQISSEVPQNLSASRPQDRQFILSSKKLLLSDSGFYLCAWSVPGPRGAFFGQGTRLTVV.